A selection of T cell receptor beta chains follows, all from one sample in a study of shared clonotypes between healthy human individuals. Some clones are missing from TCRdb's copy, which holds only in-frame ones; the method was immunoSEQ multiplex PCR. The repertoire holds 2 million to 3 million clones, 93% seen once, with 0.35% to 0.45% in the top ten. The sample consisted of naive CD4+ T cells from PBMCs. Receptor source: a man between 18 and 35 years old in good health. Some clones in this sample may be carry-over from other donors' samples. CDR3s include the opening cysteine and the closing phenylalanine or tryptophan. The D gene is left open where the match is weak.

d_gene: -
j_gene: TRBJ1-4
v_gene: TRBV30
CDR3aa: CACHWEAGGRGKLFF

d_gene: -
j_gene: TRBJ2-7
v_gene: TRBV19
CDR3aa: CASSIEGGAEQYF

d_gene: TRBD1
j_gene: TRBJ1-5
v_gene: TRBV6-1
CDR3aa: CASSEVGTGGGWPQHF

d_gene: -
j_gene: TRBJ2-7
v_gene: TRBV9
CDR3aa: CASSVGQAVLYEQYF

d_gene: TRBD1
j_gene: TRBJ2-5
v_gene: TRBV14
CDR3aa: CASSQKGQAETQYF

d_gene: -
j_gene: TRBJ2-7
v_gene: TRBV7-2
CDR3aa: CASSPAGSYEQYF

d_gene: TRBD2
j_gene: TRBJ2-1
v_gene: TRBV5-1
CDR3aa: CASSTETSGRGNEQFF

d_gene: -
j_gene: TRBJ1-1
v_gene: TRBV18
CDR3aa: CASSPMTGPYTEAFF

d_gene: TRBD1
j_gene: TRBJ2-1
v_gene: TRBV28
CDR3aa: CASKTGLSYNEQFF

d_gene: -
j_gene: TRBJ1-1
v_gene: TRBV6-6
CDR3aa: CASSYTSGRMNTEAFF

d_gene: -
j_gene: TRBJ2-1
v_gene: TRBV9
CDR3aa: CASSARGVGSDEQFF

d_gene: -
j_gene: TRBJ2-7
v_gene: TRBV4-3
CDR3aa: CASSQAGLAYEQYF

d_gene: TRBD1
j_gene: TRBJ1-4
v_gene: TRBV7-9
CDR3aa: CASSQGQINEKLFF